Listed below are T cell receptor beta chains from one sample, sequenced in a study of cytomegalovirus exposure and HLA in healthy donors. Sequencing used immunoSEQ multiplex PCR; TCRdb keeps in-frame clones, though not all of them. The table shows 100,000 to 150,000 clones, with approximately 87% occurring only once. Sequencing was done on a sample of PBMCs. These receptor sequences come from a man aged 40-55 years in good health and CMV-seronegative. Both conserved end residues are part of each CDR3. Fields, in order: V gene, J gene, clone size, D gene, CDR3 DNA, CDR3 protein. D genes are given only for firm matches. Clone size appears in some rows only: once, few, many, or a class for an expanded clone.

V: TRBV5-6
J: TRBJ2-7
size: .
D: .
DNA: TGTGCCAGCAGCTTGGAGAGCGGCACGGAGTACTTC
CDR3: CASSLESGTEYF

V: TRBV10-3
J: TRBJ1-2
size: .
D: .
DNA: TGTGCCATCCTGGACAGTCGGACACGATGGGGAGGCTACACCTTC
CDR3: CAILDSRTRWGGYTF

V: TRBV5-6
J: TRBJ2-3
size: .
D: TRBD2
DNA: TGTGCCAGCAGTTCCCTAGCAAAAGGTGCGGGAGTAACAGATACGCAGTATTTT
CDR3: CASSSLAKGAGVTDTQYF

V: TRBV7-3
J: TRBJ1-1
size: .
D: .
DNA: TGTGCCAGCAGAGTGGGAGGGAACACTGAAGCTTTCTTT
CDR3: CASRVGGNTEAFF

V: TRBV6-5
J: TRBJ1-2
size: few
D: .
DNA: TGTGCCAGCAGTTCCCGACATCTCTATGGCTACACCTTC
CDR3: CASSSRHLYGYTF

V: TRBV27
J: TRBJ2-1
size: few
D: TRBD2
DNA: TGTGCCAGCAGTTTGATAGCGGGATCCTACAATGAGCAGTTCTTC
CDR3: CASSLIAGSYNEQFF

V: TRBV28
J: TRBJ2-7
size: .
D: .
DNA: TGTGCCAGCAGTTTAGTCCGAGGAGGGCCCTACGAGCAGTACTTC
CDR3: CASSLVRGGPYEQYF

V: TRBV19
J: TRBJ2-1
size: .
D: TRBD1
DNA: TGTGCCAGTAGTATCAGGACAGGGGTGAATGAGCAGTTCTTC
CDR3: CASSIRTGVNEQFF

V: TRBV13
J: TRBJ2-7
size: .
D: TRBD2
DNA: TGTGCCAGCAGCAAGCCCCCGGGAGGTATAGACGAGCAGTACTTC
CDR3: CASSKPPGGIDEQYF

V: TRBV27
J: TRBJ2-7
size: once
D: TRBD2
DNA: TGTGCCAGCAGTTTAGTAGCGGGGCCCTACGAGCAGTACTTC
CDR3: CASSLVAGPYEQYF

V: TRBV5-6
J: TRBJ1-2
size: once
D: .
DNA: TGTGCCAGCAGCAGGGAGACAGGAGTCTATGGCTACACCTTC
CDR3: CASSRETGVYGYTF

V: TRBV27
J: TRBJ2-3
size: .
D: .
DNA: TGTGCCAGCAGTTTATTAAGCACAGATACGCAGTATTTT
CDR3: CASSLLSTDTQYF

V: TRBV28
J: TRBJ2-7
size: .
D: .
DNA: TGTGCCAGCAGTTTACTTTCCTACGAGCAGTACTTC
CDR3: CASSLLSYEQYF

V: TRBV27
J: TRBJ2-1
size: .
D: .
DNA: TGTGCCAGCAGTTTAGAACCCGGACGAGGGATCAATGAGCAGTTCTTC
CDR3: CASSLEPGRGINEQFF

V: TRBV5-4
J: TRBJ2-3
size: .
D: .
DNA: TGTGCCAGCAGCTTGGCCAGGGGAACAGATACGCAGTATTTT
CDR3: CASSLARGTDTQYF

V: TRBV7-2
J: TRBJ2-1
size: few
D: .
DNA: TGTGCCAGCAGCTTAAACAGAAACAATGAGCAGTTCTTC
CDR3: CASSLNRNNEQFF

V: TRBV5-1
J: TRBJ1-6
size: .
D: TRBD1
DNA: TGCGCCAGCAGCTTGGTTGGACAGGGAGGAAATTCACCCCTCCACTTT
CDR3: CASSLVGQGGNSPLHF

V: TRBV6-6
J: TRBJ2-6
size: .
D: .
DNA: TGTGCCAGCCTCCGGGAACTGACTTCTGGGGCCAACGTCCTGACTTTC
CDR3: CASLRELTSGANVLTF

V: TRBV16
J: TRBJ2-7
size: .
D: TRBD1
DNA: TGTGCCAGCAGCACTACAGGGGGGTTGTACGAGCAGTACTTC
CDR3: CASSTTGGLYEQYF

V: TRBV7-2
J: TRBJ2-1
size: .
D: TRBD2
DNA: TGTGCCAGCAGCGTTACTAGCGGGACCCCCTACAATGAGCAGTTCTTC
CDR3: CASSVTSGTPYNEQFF

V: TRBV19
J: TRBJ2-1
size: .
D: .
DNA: TGTGCCAGTAATGTCAGGGATGGCAATGAGCAGTTCTTC
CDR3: CASNVRDGNEQFF

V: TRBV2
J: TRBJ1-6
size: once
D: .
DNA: TGTGCCAGCCTCGTGGGCATTTCTTATAATTCACCCCTCCACTTT
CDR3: CASLVGISYNSPLHF

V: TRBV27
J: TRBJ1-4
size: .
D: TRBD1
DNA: TGTGCCAGCAGTTTTAGGGGGCTTGCTAATGAAAAACTGTTTTTT
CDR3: CASSFRGLANEKLFF

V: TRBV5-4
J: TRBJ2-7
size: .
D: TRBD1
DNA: TGTGCCAGCAGCTTGGGGGACAGGGGACGCCGAGCCGAGCAGTACTTC
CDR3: CASSLGDRGRRAEQYF

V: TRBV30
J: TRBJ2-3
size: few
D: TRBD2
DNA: TGTGCCTGGAAGGGCGGACTAGCGACAGATACGCAGTATTTT
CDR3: CAWKGGLATDTQYF

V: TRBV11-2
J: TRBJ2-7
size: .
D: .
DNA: TGTGCCAGCAGCTTAGTTATGGTGGCTGACTACGAGCAGTACTTC
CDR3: CASSLVMVADYEQYF

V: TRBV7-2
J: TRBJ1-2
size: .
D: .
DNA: TGTGCCAGCAGCTTGGGAGAAGTGGAAGGCTACACCTTC
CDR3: CASSLGEVEGYTF

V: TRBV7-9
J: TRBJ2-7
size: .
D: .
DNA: TGTGCCAGCAGAGGGACCGTAGGAGGGTACGAGCAGTACTTC
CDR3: CASRGTVGGYEQYF

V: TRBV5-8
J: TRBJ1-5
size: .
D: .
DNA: TGTGCCAGCAGCGCGGGACGAGCCAATCAGCCCCAGCATTTT
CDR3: CASSAGRANQPQHF

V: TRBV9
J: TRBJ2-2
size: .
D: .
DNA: TGTGCCAGCAGCCAATCATCTGGGCCTAACACCGGGGAGCTGTTTTTT
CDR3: CASSQSSGPNTGELFF

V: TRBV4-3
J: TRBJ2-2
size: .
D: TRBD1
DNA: TGCGCCAGCAGCCCCGAGGGGGCCGCGAACACCGGGGAGCTGTTTTTT
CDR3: CASSPEGAANTGELFF

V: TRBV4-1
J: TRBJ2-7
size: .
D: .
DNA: TGCGCCAGCAGCCACCGATCGGGACAATATGTGGGGTACGAGCAGTACTTC
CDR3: CASSHRSGQYVGYEQYF

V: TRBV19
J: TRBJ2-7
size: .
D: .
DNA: TGTGCCAGTAGTATAGTCGGCTACGAGCAGTACTTC
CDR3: CASSIVGYEQYF

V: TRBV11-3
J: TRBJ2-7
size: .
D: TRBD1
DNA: TGTGCCAGCAGCTCGAGGACAGGGGGCAACGAGCAGTACTTC
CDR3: CASSSRTGGNEQYF

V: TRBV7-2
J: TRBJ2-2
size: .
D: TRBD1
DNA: TGTGCCAGCAGCCGCAGGACAGGGAACACCGGGGAGCTGTTTTTT
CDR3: CASSRRTGNTGELFF

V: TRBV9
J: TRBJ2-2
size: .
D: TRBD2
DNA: TGTGCCAGCAGCGTACAGCGGGGCAACACCGGGGAGCTGTTTTTT
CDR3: CASSVQRGNTGELFF

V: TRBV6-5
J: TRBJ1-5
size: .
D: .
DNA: TGTGCCAGCAGTCTCGACAAACATAGCAATCAGCCCCAGCATTTT
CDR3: CASSLDKHSNQPQHF

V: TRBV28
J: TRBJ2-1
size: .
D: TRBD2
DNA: TGTGCCAGCAGTCTACCGGGACTAGCGGGGGAGGGTGAGCAGTTCTTC
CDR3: CASSLPGLAGEGEQFF

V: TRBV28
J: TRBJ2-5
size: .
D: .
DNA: TGTGCCAGCAGTACATTAAAGACCCAGTACTTC
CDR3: CASSTLKTQYF

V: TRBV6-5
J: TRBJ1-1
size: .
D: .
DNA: TGTGCCAGCAGCCTTCATGCGAGGGACACTGAAGCTTTCTTT
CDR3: CASSLHARDTEAFF

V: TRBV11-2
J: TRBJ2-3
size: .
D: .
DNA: TGTGCCAGCAGCTTAGACGGGAATACGCAGTATTTT
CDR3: CASSLDGNTQYF

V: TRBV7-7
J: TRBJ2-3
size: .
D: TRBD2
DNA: TGTGCTAGCAGCAGGGACGTAGCGGGGAGCACAGATACGCAGTATTTT
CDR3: CASSRDVAGSTDTQYF

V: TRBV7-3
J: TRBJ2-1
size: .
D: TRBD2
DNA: TGTGCCAGCAGCCAACTAGCGGGGAGTTACAATGAGCAGTTCTTC
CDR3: CASSQLAGSYNEQFF

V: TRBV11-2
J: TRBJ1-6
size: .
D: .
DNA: TGTGCCAGCAGCATTTCGCGGAATTCACCCCTCCACTTT
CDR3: CASSISRNSPLHF

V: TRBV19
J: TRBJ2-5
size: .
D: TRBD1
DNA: TGTGCCAGTAGTAAGGGGACAGGGATCGAGACCCAGTACTTC
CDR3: CASSKGTGIETQYF

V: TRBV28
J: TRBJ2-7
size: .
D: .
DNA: TGTGCCAGCAGTCGTAGCGTACTTACCTACGAGCAGTACTTC
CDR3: CASSRSVLTYEQYF

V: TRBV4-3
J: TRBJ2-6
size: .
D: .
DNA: TGCGCCAGCAGCCAAGACAGGGAAGCTGGGGCCAACGTCCTGACTTTC
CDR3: CASSQDREAGANVLTF

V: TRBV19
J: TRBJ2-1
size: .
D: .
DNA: TGTGCCAGTATGGGGGGGCCGGGGGATGAGCAGTTCTTC
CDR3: CASMGGPGDEQFF

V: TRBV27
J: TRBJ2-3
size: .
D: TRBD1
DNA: TGTGCCAGCAGTTCAGCACAGGGGCCCTTTGTAGATACGCAGTATTTT
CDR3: CASSSAQGPFVDTQYF